These T cell receptor beta chains were read from a single sample in a study of T cell responses to AZD1222 COVID-19 vaccine. Here immunoSEQ multiplex PCR was the method, and the copy in TCRdb shows in-frame clones only, minus some. The table has approximately 210,000 clones, roughly 94% seen once; the top ten hold 1.7%. Material: peripheral blood, obtained 28 days after the second dose of the MenACWY control vaccine. Every receptor here comes from an adult who received the MenACWY meningococcal vaccine as a control. Both conserved end residues are trimmed from each CDR3. The order of the fields is V gene, J gene, clone size, CDR3 protein. The listing skips clone size in some rows; elsewhere it reads once, few, many or a size class.

>TRBV4-1|TRBJ2-6|few
ASSQVDMGFSGANVLT
>TRBV6-5|TRBJ1-5|-
ASSIGGGNQPQH
>TRBV28|TRBJ1-1|-
ASSSRDREEAF
>TRBV7-9|TRBJ1-3|-
ASSTGGAGNTIY
>TRBV3-1/TRBV3-2|TRBJ1-1|-
ASSQGGGQGEAF
>TRBV19|TRBJ1-2|once
ASSPHGQGYGYT
>TRBV28|TRBJ2-7|-
ASNGPRQGAYEQY
>TRBV2|TRBJ1-4|once
ATISSRGGQNEKLF
>TRBV4-1|TRBJ2-2|-
ASSQGARTGELF
>TRBV30|TRBJ1-3|-
AWSKSSGNTIY
>TRBV10-3|TRBJ2-5|-
AISRQDPQETQY
>TRBV2|TRBJ1-1|-
ATKLRTGGAHTEAF
>TRBV19|TRBJ1-4|-
ASSMRSGSEKLF
>TRBV7-8|TRBJ2-3|-
ASSLATRSTDTQY
>TRBV30|TRBJ1-1|few
AWSRWGDGKSAEAF
>TRBV2|TRBJ1-1|few
ASTAEGGTEAF
>TRBV5-1|TRBJ2-7|-
ASSLDTAYEQY
>TRBV27|TRBJ2-1|-
ASATDRAAYNEQF
>TRBV19|TRBJ2-2|-
ASSSGLANTGELF
>TRBV14|TRBJ2-7|-
ASSQGLAGGPVRYEQY
>TRBV27|TRBJ1-2|-
ASSLTGDYGYT
>TRBV7-9|TRBJ1-4|once
ASSLGTGGDRNEKLF
>TRBV19|TRBJ2-2|-
ATKGGAVYTGELF
>TRBV29-1|TRBJ1-6|once
SVDLIGAARSSYNSPLH
>TRBV25-1|TRBJ2-2|-
ASRSDRGDTGELF
>TRBV5-1|TRBJ2-3|-
ASSAQGPSTDTQY
>TRBV6-5|TRBJ1-1|-
ASSGGGNTEAF
>TRBV7-3|TRBJ2-3|-
ASSLGRTDTQY
>TRBV28|TRBJ2-6|-
ASSSQGTGANVLT
>TRBV6-5|TRBJ1-5|-
ASSYSSGFNQPQH
>TRBV7-2|TRBJ2-1|-
ASSFSSGGGEQF
>TRBV1|TRBJ2-3|-
TSSQARETDTQY
>TRBV6-5|TRBJ1-1|-
ASSYYGQGNTEAF
>TRBV7-6|TRBJ2-7|-
ASSPYGLAEGEQY
>TRBV5-4|TRBJ2-5|-
ASSRTGQGKLQETQY
>TRBV6-5|TRBJ1-4|-
ATAGPANEKLF
>TRBV5-5|TRBJ1-1|-
ASSKEPNTEAF
>TRBV7-8|TRBJ2-7|-
ASSLGGSRGSVQY
>TRBV2|TRBJ2-3|-
ASRTRLAPDTQY
>TRBV12-3/TRBV12-4|TRBJ2-5|-
ASSGGEETQY
>TRBV28|TRBJ1-2|-
ASSLPPGGGYGYT
>TRBV27|TRBJ1-5|-
ASSLRAGRDQPQH
>TRBV16|TRBJ2-5|-
ASSQSVAGKETQY
>TRBV6-5|TRBJ1-1|once
ASSYFSNTEAF
>TRBV19|TRBJ1-5|once
ASSIRGRQPQH
>TRBV7-2|TRBJ1-4|-
ASSPKDTKRSTNEKLF
>TRBV7-9|TRBJ1-2|-
ASSLGISTGPDGYT
>TRBV30|TRBJ2-7|-
AWSVGWASGSRYEQY
>TRBV10-1|TRBJ1-5|once
ASKIGPQH
>TRBV9|TRBJ2-1|-
ASGGKVDEQF
>TRBV6-5|TRBJ1-1|-
ASSYSPGSTEAF
>TRBV19|TRBJ2-1|few
ASSPSYNEQF
>TRBV19|TRBJ1-5|once
ASSITGGQSNQPQH